One T cell receptor (beta chain) is described in this entry. This specimen comes from a study of blood T cell repertoires in COVID-19. About the study: Acute and convalescent COVID-19 samples came from the United States, Italy and Spain.

In the original processing: By means of reference gene primer amplification, nucleated cell counts were estimated. Sequencing used immunoSEQ multiplex PCR; TCRdb keeps in-frame clones, though not all of them. V and J calls and clone size are as listed in that table; D and trimming were resolved from the DNA. The top ten hold roughly 8.7% of the sample, which has around 20,000 clones, roughly 90% seen once. This CDR3 contains 13 residues. The V end was cut by 5 bases, the J end by 11 bases, with 18 bases between. Germline values: CDR1 MNHEY, CDR2 SMNVEV (reference sequence). The sequence came from a human donor in a cohort sampled during active COVID-19. The donor label of this sample is uncertain. Sequenced material: peripheral blood. The chain uses TRBV27 and TRBJ1-1; D not resolved. CDR3 sequence reads: CASSPTLEDWAFF. The CDR3 DNA sequence: TGTGCCAGCAGTCCTACTTTGGAGGATTGGGCTTTCTTT.